This TCR beta chain was recovered during a study of tumor-infiltrating lymphocytes in primary liver carcinoma. Study-wide context: Yields of productive TCRbeta reads ranged from roughly 3.65 to 7.5 million per sample and were similar across tissue types.

The sample holds many counts of this clonotype. This CDR3 region has 15 residues. In germline, CDR1 is MNHEY, CDR2 SVGAGI. V lost 3 bases, J lost 5 bases, and 9 bases stayed unmatched. A constant-region primer primed TCR beta cDNA synthesis from about 550 ng of total RNA. Libraries covering TCR beta were generated through three nested multiplex PCR rounds (using a slightly modified ARM-PCR). A C-beta reverse primer was combined with TRBV1-TRBV30 forward primers in the first two PCR rounds, and each round had about 10 cycles. TCRdb itself ran the multiplex PCR reads through MiXCR, one entry per CDR3 protein. The data show about 320,000 distinct CDR3 sequences, with 65% seen just once and approximately 9% held by the top ten. The authors took blood RNA from unsorted whole blood and also extracted germline DNA. Prior to the surgical procedure, around 4 milliliters of peripheral blood were collected.

The sequenced sample was peripheral blood. The clonotype comes from a man aged 40-55 years with primary liver carcinoma and hepatitis B virus infection. This chain uses TRBV6-5 with TRBJ1-1; 7 positions match TRBD1. CDR3 amino acids: CASSYSFQGGTEAFF. The CDR3 DNA reads TGTGCCAGCAGTTATTCCTTCCAGGGGGGAACTGAAGCTTTCTTT.